Below are 10 T cell receptor beta chains sequenced from a single sample in a study of T cells after yellow fever vaccination. MiXCR, applied by TCRdb to the 5' RACE reads, yields one record per CDR3 protein. Of 250,000 to 300,000 distinct CDR3 sequences in the sample, roughly 8.7% were seen once. The material was CD4+ T cells sorted from PBMCs, obtained 5 days after the yellow fever booster vaccination. The receptors derive from a man aged 18 to 35 who received the YFV17D yellow fever vaccine.

This clonotype was counted a few times. This chain connects TRBV2 to TRBJ1-5; no firm D call. V was clipped by 3 bases and J by 7 bases, with 7 bases between them. Germline CDR1 is SNHLY and CDR2 is FYNNEI. This CDR3 contains 12 residues. For the CDR3, the DNA is TGTGCCAGCAGTGATTCGGCCCAGCCCCAGCATTTT. Translating it yields CASSDSAQPQHF.

This clonotype was seen ten or more times. The gene calls are TRBV29-1 and TRBJ1-1; D remains unclear. CDR3 length: 10 residues. V lost 7 bases to trimming and J lost 3 bases, with 6 bases between them. Germline CDR1 reads SQVTM; CDR2 reads ANQGSEA. In nucleotides, the CDR3 is TGCAGCGGGATGGACACTGAAGCTTTCTTT. This codes for CSGMDTEAFF.

The chain carries TRBV25-1 and TRBJ1-1, with D maybe TRBD1 (5 bases). V shed 6 bases and J shed 0 bases, with 17 bases lying between them. The CDR3 loop spans 16 amino acids. Germline CDR1 MGHDK, CDR2 SYGVNS. This chain's CDR3 is CASSPGWGSMNTEAFF. The CDR3 coding sequence is TGTGCCAGCAGCCCAGGGTGGGGGTCCATGAACACTGAAGCTTTCTTT.

The CDR3: CASSQDYLEQYF. The CDR3, as DNA: TGTGCCAGCAGCCAAGACTACCTAGAGCAGTACTTC. The chain couples TRBV3-1 to TRBJ2-7; D is unresolved. V lost 0 bases and J lost 7, with 7 bases in between. The germline V gene has CDR1 LGHDT and CDR2 YNNKEL (reference sequence). CDR3 length: 12 residues.

In this sample, this clonotype turned up many times. The rearrangement uses TRBV5-1 and TRBJ2-5, with 8 bases identical to TRBD2. The CDR3 is made up of 15 amino acids. Germline V gene sequence: CDR1 SGHRS, CDR2 YFSETQ. Trimming cost V 4 bases and J 4 bases; bases outside gene matches: 9. The CDR3 sequence is CASSMGLVSGETQYF. CDR3 sequence (DNA): TGCGCCAGCAGCATGGGACTAGTGAGTGGAGAGACCCAGTACTTC.

This clonotype came up many times. The chain uses TRBV10-3 and TRBJ1-4; D uncertain. V shed 4 bases and J shed 12 bases, with 9 bases lying between them. The CDR3 is made up of 11 amino acids. CDR1 is ENHRY, CDR2 SYGVKD, per germline. The CDR3 here is CAISGGGELFF. In DNA form, the CDR3 reads TGTGCCATCAGTGGCGGTGGAGAACTGTTTTTT.

The CDR3 sequence is CASSREGAVSGNTIYF. The CDR3 nucleotides read TGCGCCAGCAGCCGTGAGGGGGCGGTTTCTGGAAACACCATATATTTT. The rearrangement links TRBV4-3 to TRBJ1-3; 7 nucleotides align to TRBD1. Germline trimming cut 4 bases from V and 1 base from J; bases unmatched to any gene: 7. The CDR3 totals 16 residues. The germline V gene encodes CDR1 LGHNA and CDR2 YSLEER.

This clonotype was seen many times. The chain has TRBV2 and TRBJ1-5; TRBD1 agrees at 9 bases. This CDR3 region has 13 residues. Germline V gene sequence: CDR1 SNHLY, CDR2 FYNNEI. V trimming: 6 bases; J trimming: 5 bases; junction bases outside the gene matches: 2. The CDR3 nucleotides read TGTGCCAGCAGCGGGGACAGGGATCAGCCCCAGCATTTT. Protein sequence: CASSGDRDQPQHF. Together with reference TRBV2 and TRBJ1-5, the CDR3 gives the full variable domain: EPEVTQTPSHQVTQMGQEVILRCVPISNHLYFYWYRQILGQKVEFLVSFYNNEISEKSEIFDDQFSVERPDGSNFTLKIRSTKLEDSAMYFCASSGDRDQPQHFGDGTRLSIL.

The sample holds a few counts of this clonotype. J is TRBJ1-4 and V is TRBV18; D is ambiguous. Germline loops: CDR1 KGHSH, CDR2 LQKENI. The ends were cut back, 3 bases at V and 7 bases at J, with 3 bases in the middle. The CDR3 is 11 amino acids. The CDR3 bases are TGTGCCAGCTCACCCGGTGAAAAACTGTTTTTT. Translating gives CASSPGEKLFF.

This rearrangement joins TRBV5-4 to TRBJ2-7, with 8 bases aligning to TRBD2. The J segment lost 0 bases and the V segment lost 4 bases, leaving 6 bases of the junction unmatched. In germline, CDR1 is SGHNT, CDR2 YYREEE (reference sequence). CDR3 length: 15 residues. Written as DNA, the CDR3 is TGTGCCAGCAGCCGCGGGGGGATTACCTCCTACGAGCAGTACGTC. Protein: CASSRGGITSYEQYV.